The 2 T cell receptor beta chains below come from one sample, sequenced in a study of blood T cell repertoires in COVID-19. Generated by immunoSEQ multiplex PCR, the TCRdb table keeps only in-frame clones and is missing some. This sample has about 170,000 clones, with roughly nine tenths found just once. The material sequenced was peripheral blood. These receptors were taken from a woman aged 55 to 70 with COVID-19, enrolled during active disease.

The gene calls are TRBV5-1 and TRBJ1-4; 7 nucleotides line up with TRBD1. V dropped 0 bases and J dropped 3; count of bases not matched to a gene: 8. The CDR3 extends over 17 amino acids. Germline V gives CDR1 SGHRS, CDR2 YFSETQ. The CDR3 sequence: CASSLDPQGLANEKLFF. In DNA form, the CDR3 reads TGCGCCAGCAGCTTGGACCCACAGGGGCTAGCTAATGAAAAACTGTTTTTT. The full variable domain, completed using reference TRBV5-1 and TRBJ1-4, is KAGVTQTPRYLIKTRGQQVTLSCSPISGHRSVSWYQQTPGQGLQFLFEYFSETQRNKGNFPGRFSGRQFSNSRSEMNVSTLELGDSALYLCASSLDPQGLANEKLFFGSGTQLSVL.

The chain carries TRBV5-1 and TRBJ2-2, with 8 positions matching TRBD2. Unmatched junction bases numbered 5, after V lost 2 bases and J lost 2 bases. Germline assignment: CDR1 SGHRS and CDR2 YFSETQ. The CDR3 is 16 amino acids. In DNA, the CDR3 is TGCGCCAGCAGCTTAGGACTAGCACTCAACACCGGGGAGCTGTTTTTT. Protein product: CASSLGLALNTGELFF.